This TCR beta chain was sequenced for a study of blood T cells in healthy people across ages. Study details: The template switching approach captured approximately one barcoded beta molecule for every two T cells.

It was with a sample-barcoded 5' primer and a J-beta primer mix that a second PCR of roughly 7 to 11 cycles was run. One entry per CDR3 protein results from TCRdb running MiXCR on the 5' RACE reads. This table holds 1 million or so distinct CDR3 sequences, under 55% found once. On this clonotype itself: Its specificity is not known.

The study's findings and limits: Diversity figures derived from one million T cells were judged to underestimate the true value.

This CDR3 contains 14 residues. V lost 8 bases, J lost 0 bases, and 11 bases lay in between. The sequenced sample was blood. The chain carries TRBV12-3 or TRBV12-4 and TRBJ2-1; D possibly corresponds to TRBD2 (5 bases). This receptor was identified in a woman aged 55-69 years in good health. The CDR3 protein is CASGSHSSYNEQFF. The CDR3 region has the DNA TGTGCCAGCGGGAGCCACAGCTCCTACAATGAGCAGTTCTTC.